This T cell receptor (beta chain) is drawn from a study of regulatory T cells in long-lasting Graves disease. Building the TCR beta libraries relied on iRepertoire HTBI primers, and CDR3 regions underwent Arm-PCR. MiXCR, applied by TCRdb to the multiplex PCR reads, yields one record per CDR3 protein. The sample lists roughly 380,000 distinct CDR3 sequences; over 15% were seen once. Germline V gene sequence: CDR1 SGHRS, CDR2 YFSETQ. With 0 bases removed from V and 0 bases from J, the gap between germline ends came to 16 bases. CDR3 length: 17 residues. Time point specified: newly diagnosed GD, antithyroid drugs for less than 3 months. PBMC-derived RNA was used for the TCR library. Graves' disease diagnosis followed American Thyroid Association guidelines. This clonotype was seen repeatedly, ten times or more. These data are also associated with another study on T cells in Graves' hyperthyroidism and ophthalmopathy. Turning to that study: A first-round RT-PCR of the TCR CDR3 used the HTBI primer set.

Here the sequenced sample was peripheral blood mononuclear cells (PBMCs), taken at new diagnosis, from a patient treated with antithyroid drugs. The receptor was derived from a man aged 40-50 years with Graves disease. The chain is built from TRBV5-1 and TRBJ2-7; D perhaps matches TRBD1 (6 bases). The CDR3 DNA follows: TGCGCCAGCAGCTTGGGCCCCTTGCAGGGGCGCTCCTACGAGCAGTACTTC. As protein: CASSLGPLQGRSYEQYF.